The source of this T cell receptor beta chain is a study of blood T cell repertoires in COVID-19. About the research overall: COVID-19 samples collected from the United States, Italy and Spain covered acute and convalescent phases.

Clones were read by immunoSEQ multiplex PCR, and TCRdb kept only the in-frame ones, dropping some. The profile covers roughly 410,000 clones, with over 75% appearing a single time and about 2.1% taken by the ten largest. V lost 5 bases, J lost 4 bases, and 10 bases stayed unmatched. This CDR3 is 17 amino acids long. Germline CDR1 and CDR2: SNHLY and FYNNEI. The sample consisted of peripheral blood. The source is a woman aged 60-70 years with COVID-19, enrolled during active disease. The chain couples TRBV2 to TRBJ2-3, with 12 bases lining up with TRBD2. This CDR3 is CASSRFRASGGADTQYF. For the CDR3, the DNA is TGTGCCAGCAGTCGTTTCAGGGCTAGCGGGGGGGCAGATACGCAGTATTTT. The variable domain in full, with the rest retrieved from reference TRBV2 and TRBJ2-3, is EPEVTQTPSHQVTQMGQEVILRCVPISNHLYFYWYRQILGQKVEFLVSFYNNEISEKSEIFDDQFSVERPDGSNFTLKIRSTKLEDSAMYFCASSRFRASGGADTQYFGPGTRLTVL.